This T cell receptor beta chain was documented in a study of early T cells in non-severe SARS-CoV-2 infection. Points from the study as a whole: The study's VDJdb matching favored anti-spike CD8 responses and missed private and CD4 specificities.

Unique molecular identifiers were attached to individual cDNA molecules. TCRdb used MiXCR to reprocess the 5' RACE reads, holding one entry per CDR3 protein. The sample has some 67,000 distinct CDR3 sequences, approximately 13% seen once. This clonotype has only a few counts. Its antigen is currently unknown. CDR3 length: 15 residues. The trim removed 2 bases at V and 2 bases at J, leaving 0 bases unmatched. The sequencing sample was made of whole blood. The TCR comes from an adult who was a healthcare worker with PCR-confirmed SARS-CoV-2 infection or an uninfected control (not recorded which). The chain is built from TRBV12-3 or TRBV12-4 and TRBJ2-6; TRBD1 agrees at 7 bases. The CDR3 sequence: CASSLTGAGANVLTF. CDR3 DNA: TGTGCCAGCAGTTTAACAGGGGCTGGGGCCAACGTCCTGACTTTC.